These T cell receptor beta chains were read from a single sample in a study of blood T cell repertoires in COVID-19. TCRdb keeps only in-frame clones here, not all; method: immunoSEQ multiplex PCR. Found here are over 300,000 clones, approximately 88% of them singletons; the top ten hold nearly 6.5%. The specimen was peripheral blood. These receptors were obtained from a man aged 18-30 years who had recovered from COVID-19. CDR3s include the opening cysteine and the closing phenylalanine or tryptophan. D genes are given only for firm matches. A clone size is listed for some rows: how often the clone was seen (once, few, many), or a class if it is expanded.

cdr3_aa: CASSIDLVGVNTGELFF; cdr3_nt: TGTGCCAGTAGTATAGATCTGGTGGGAGTTAACACCGGGGAGCTGTTTTTT; j_call: TRBJ2-2; clone_size: NA; d_call: NA; v_call: TRBV19
cdr3_aa: CASSDPPDRGLSGANVLTF; cdr3_nt: TGTGCCAGCAGTGACCCACCAGACAGGGGGCTCTCTGGGGCCAACGTCCTGACTTTC; j_call: TRBJ2-6; clone_size: NA; d_call: TRBD1; v_call: TRBV6-1
cdr3_aa: CASSLSVATSLLNEQFF; cdr3_nt: TGTGCCAGCAGCTTGTCAGTGGCCACTTCGCTACTAAATGAGCAGTTCTTC; j_call: TRBJ2-1; clone_size: NA; d_call: NA; v_call: TRBV5-4
cdr3_aa: CAFTGISYNEQFF; cdr3_nt: TGTGCCTTTACCGGGATCTCCTACAATGAGCAGTTCTTC; j_call: TRBJ2-1; clone_size: NA; d_call: NA; v_call: TRBV30
cdr3_aa: CASSQGEEREAFF; cdr3_nt: TGCGCCAGCAGCCAAGGGGAGGAGAGGGAAGCTTTCTTT; j_call: TRBJ1-1; clone_size: NA; d_call: NA; v_call: TRBV4-1
cdr3_aa: CARWGRPIIWGYEQYF; cdr3_nt: TGTGCCAGGTGGGGCAGGCCAATTATTTGGGGCTACGAGCAGTACTTC; j_call: TRBJ2-7; clone_size: once; d_call: NA; v_call: TRBV28
cdr3_aa: CASSLSGALSSGANVLTF; cdr3_nt: TGTGCCAGCAGCCTCTCAGGGGCGCTGAGCTCTGGGGCCAACGTCCTGACTTTC; j_call: TRBJ2-6; clone_size: few; d_call: NA; v_call: TRBV4-2
cdr3_aa: CASSINRDGYTF; cdr3_nt: TGTGCCAGCAGCATAAACAGGGACGGCTACACCTTC; j_call: TRBJ1-2; clone_size: NA; d_call: NA; v_call: TRBV7-2
cdr3_aa: CASSQDLPAGYEQYF; cdr3_nt: TGCGCCAGCAGCCAAGATCTTCCGGCAGGCTACGAGCAGTACTTC; j_call: TRBJ2-7; clone_size: NA; d_call: NA; v_call: TRBV4-3
cdr3_aa: CSAPGGESAFF; cdr3_nt: TGCAGTGCCCCGGGGGGGGAATCGGCTTTCTTT; j_call: TRBJ1-1; clone_size: once; d_call: NA; v_call: TRBV20-1
cdr3_aa: CASSRRQGLGEKLFF; cdr3_nt: TGTGCCAGTAGTCGAAGACAGGGTCTAGGTGAAAAACTGTTTTTT; j_call: TRBJ1-4; clone_size: NA; d_call: TRBD1; v_call: TRBV19
cdr3_aa: CASSEKRGPYNEQFF; cdr3_nt: TGCGCCAGCAGCGAAAAGCGGGGCCCCTACAATGAGCAGTTCTTC; j_call: TRBJ2-1; clone_size: NA; d_call: TRBD2; v_call: TRBV5-1
cdr3_aa: CASSSGTSPHNEQFF; cdr3_nt: TGTGCCAGCAGCTCCGGGACTAGCCCCCACAATGAGCAGTTCTTC; j_call: TRBJ2-1; clone_size: NA; d_call: TRBD2; v_call: TRBV7-7
cdr3_aa: CASSVGGRTEAFF; cdr3_nt: TGTGCCAGCAGCGTAGGCGGGCGAACTGAAGCTTTCTTT; j_call: TRBJ1-1; clone_size: NA; d_call: NA; v_call: TRBV9
cdr3_aa: CASRYGQGNEKLFF; cdr3_nt: TGTGCCAGCAGATATGGACAGGGAAATGAAAAACTGTTTTTT; j_call: TRBJ1-4; clone_size: NA; d_call: TRBD1; v_call: TRBV6-5
cdr3_aa: CASSPQGAREGNQPQHF; cdr3_nt: TGTGCCAGCTCCCCACAGGGGGCTCGGGAGGGCAATCAGCCCCAGCATTTT; j_call: TRBJ1-5; clone_size: NA; d_call: TRBD1; v_call: TRBV27
cdr3_aa: CASSVGGDRTYEQYF; cdr3_nt: TGTGCCAGCAGCGTAGGAGGGGACAGGACCTACGAGCAGTACTTC; j_call: TRBJ2-7; clone_size: NA; d_call: TRBD1; v_call: TRBV9
cdr3_aa: CASTNGFGTGSYNEQFF; cdr3_nt: TGTGCCAGCACCAACGGATTCGGGACAGGGTCCTACAATGAGCAGTTCTTC; j_call: TRBJ2-1; clone_size: NA; d_call: TRBD1; v_call: TRBV5-4
cdr3_aa: CASKAGGSYEQYF; cdr3_nt: TGTGCCAGCAAGGCAGGGGGCAGCTACGAGCAGTACTTC; j_call: TRBJ2-7; clone_size: NA; d_call: TRBD1; v_call: TRBV2
cdr3_aa: CASRGDRPREQYF; cdr3_nt: TGTGCCAGCAGGGGGGACAGGCCCAGGGAGCAGTACTTC; j_call: TRBJ2-7; clone_size: once; d_call: TRBD1; v_call: TRBV6-5
cdr3_aa: CASRVRETQYF; cdr3_nt: TGTGCCAGCAGGGTGAGGGAGACCCAGTACTTC; j_call: TRBJ2-5; clone_size: NA; d_call: NA; v_call: TRBV2
cdr3_aa: CASSLDRWGGGTEAFF; cdr3_nt: TGTGCCAGCAGCTTAGATCGATGGGGAGGGGGCACTGAAGCTTTCTTT; j_call: TRBJ1-1; clone_size: NA; d_call: NA; v_call: TRBV7-6
cdr3_aa: CASSQDPWASRANEQFF; cdr3_nt: TGTGCCAGCAGCCAAGATCCCTGGGCTAGCCGTGCGAATGAGCAGTTCTTC; j_call: TRBJ2-1; clone_size: NA; d_call: NA; v_call: TRBV3-1/TRBV3-2
cdr3_aa: CASSSYNRVWETQYF; cdr3_nt: TGTGCCAGCAGCTCTTATAACCGGGTATGGGAGACCCAGTACTTC; j_call: TRBJ2-5; clone_size: NA; d_call: NA; v_call: TRBV7-3
cdr3_aa: CASSLFSVPSTNEKLFF; cdr3_nt: TGTGCCAGCAGCTTATTCTCAGTTCCTTCAACTAATGAAAAACTGTTTTTT; j_call: TRBJ1-4; clone_size: NA; d_call: NA; v_call: TRBV7-2
cdr3_aa: CAGSTGGHGYTF; cdr3_nt: TGTGCCGGTTCAACAGGGGGCCATGGCTACACCTTC; j_call: TRBJ1-2; clone_size: NA; d_call: TRBD1; v_call: TRBV7-9
cdr3_aa: CATSRVLAGPYEQYF; cdr3_nt: TGTGCCACCAGCAGAGTTCTAGCGGGACCTTACGAGCAGTACTTC; j_call: TRBJ2-7; clone_size: few; d_call: TRBD2; v_call: TRBV15
cdr3_aa: CASSLGGGYEQYF; cdr3_nt: TGTGCCAGCAGCTTAGGCGGGGGCTACGAGCAGTACTTC; j_call: TRBJ2-7; clone_size: NA; d_call: NA; v_call: TRBV13
cdr3_aa: CASSQRDRGTGELFF; cdr3_nt: TGTGCCAGCAGCCAACGAGACAGGGGGACCGGGGAGCTGTTTTTT; j_call: TRBJ2-2; clone_size: NA; d_call: TRBD1; v_call: TRBV16
cdr3_aa: CASSFLTQGAREKLFF; cdr3_nt: TGTGCCAGCAGTTTCCTAACACAGGGGGCGCGGGAAAAACTGTTTTTT; j_call: TRBJ1-4; clone_size: NA; d_call: TRBD1; v_call: TRBV27
cdr3_aa: CSVDGGVGQPQHF; cdr3_nt: TGCAGCGTTGACGGGGGAGTAGGACAGCCCCAGCATTTT; j_call: TRBJ1-5; clone_size: NA; d_call: NA; v_call: TRBV29-1
cdr3_aa: CASSKQGGEQYF; cdr3_nt: TGTGCCAGCAGTAAACAGGGGGGCGAGCAGTACTTC; j_call: TRBJ2-7; clone_size: NA; d_call: TRBD1; v_call: TRBV6-5
cdr3_aa: CASSPGLLSYEQYF; cdr3_nt: TGTGCCAGCAGTCCCGGACTCCTCTCCTACGAGCAGTACTTC; j_call: TRBJ2-7; clone_size: NA; d_call: NA; v_call: TRBV6-5
cdr3_aa: CASSVSGTGNEQYF; cdr3_nt: TGTGCCAGCAGCGTCTCCGGGACAGGGAACGAGCAGTACTTC; j_call: TRBJ2-7; clone_size: NA; d_call: TRBD1; v_call: TRBV9
cdr3_aa: CASTWGFSSYEQYF; cdr3_nt: TGTGCCAGCACCTGGGGCTTCAGCTCCTACGAGCAGTACTTC; j_call: TRBJ2-7; clone_size: few; d_call: NA; v_call: TRBV11-2
cdr3_aa: CASSKGTGGYEKLFF; cdr3_nt: TGTGCCAGCAGCAAAGGGACAGGGGGCTATGAAAAACTGTTTTTT; j_call: TRBJ1-4; clone_size: NA; d_call: TRBD1; v_call: TRBV3-1/TRBV3-2
cdr3_aa: CASSLGGAVEQYF; cdr3_nt: TGCGCCAGCAGCTTAGGGGGGGCCGTCGAGCAGTACTTC; j_call: TRBJ2-7; clone_size: NA; d_call: NA; v_call: TRBV5-1
cdr3_aa: CASSLDISYNSPLHF; cdr3_nt: TGTGCCAGCAGCTTAGACATCTCCTATAATTCACCCCTCCACTTT; j_call: TRBJ1-6; clone_size: NA; d_call: NA; v_call: TRBV7-2
cdr3_aa: CASSFRTGQETQYF; cdr3_nt: TGTGCCAGCAGCTTCCGGACAGGACAAGAGACCCAGTACTTC; j_call: TRBJ2-5; clone_size: NA; d_call: TRBD1; v_call: TRBV7-2
cdr3_aa: CASISGANSYEQYF; cdr3_nt: TGTGCCAGCATAAGCGGGGCTAACTCCTACGAGCAGTACTTC; j_call: TRBJ2-7; clone_size: NA; d_call: TRBD2; v_call: TRBV28
cdr3_aa: CASSPGGTGQGDYGYTF; cdr3_nt: TGTGCCAGCTCACCGGGTGGTACCGGTCAGGGGGACTATGGCTACACCTTC; j_call: TRBJ1-2; clone_size: NA; d_call: TRBD1; v_call: TRBV18
cdr3_aa: CASGPAYEQYF; cdr3_nt: TGTGCCAGCGGCCCAGCCTACGAGCAGTACTTC; j_call: TRBJ2-7; clone_size: few; d_call: NA; v_call: TRBV7-2
cdr3_aa: CASSLDWGQGVDEQFF; cdr3_nt: TGTGCCAGCAGCTTAGATTGGGGACAGGGGGTCGATGAGCAGTTCTTC; j_call: TRBJ2-1; clone_size: NA; d_call: TRBD1; v_call: TRBV11-1
cdr3_aa: CASSPAGGGGDGYTF; cdr3_nt: TGTGCCAGCAGTCCAGCGGGGGGCGGCGGAGATGGCTACACCTTC; j_call: TRBJ1-2; clone_size: NA; d_call: NA; v_call: TRBV7-3
cdr3_aa: CAYGFDTEAFF; cdr3_nt: TGTGCATACGGGTTCGACACTGAAGCTTTCTTT; j_call: TRBJ1-1; clone_size: NA; d_call: NA; v_call: TRBV6-5
cdr3_aa: CASSSGGGTDTQYF; cdr3_nt: TGCGCCAGCAGTAGCGGGGGGGGGACAGATACGCAGTATTTT; j_call: TRBJ2-3; clone_size: NA; d_call: TRBD2; v_call: TRBV4-3
cdr3_aa: CASAGLAGFHEQFF; cdr3_nt: TGTGCCAGTGCGGGACTAGCGGGGTTCCATGAGCAGTTCTTC; j_call: TRBJ2-1; clone_size: NA; d_call: TRBD2; v_call: TRBV19
cdr3_aa: CASSIPLTGMEGYTF; cdr3_nt: TGTGCCAGTAGTATACCTTTGACAGGGATGGAGGGCTACACCTTC; j_call: TRBJ1-2; clone_size: NA; d_call: TRBD1; v_call: TRBV19
cdr3_aa: CASSRGLAGEDTQYF; cdr3_nt: TGTGCCAGTAGTAGAGGACTAGCGGGAGAAGATACGCAGTATTTT; j_call: TRBJ2-3; clone_size: NA; d_call: TRBD2; v_call: TRBV19
cdr3_aa: CASSPDRSDYTF; cdr3_nt: TGTGCCAGCTCACCGGACAGGTCGGACTACACCTTC; j_call: TRBJ1-2; clone_size: NA; d_call: TRBD1; v_call: TRBV18
cdr3_aa: CASSRRLVGTARYSNQPQHF; cdr3_nt: TGCGCCAGCAGTCGCCGTCTTGTAGGGACAGCTAGATATAGCAATCAGCCCCAGCATTTT; j_call: TRBJ1-5; clone_size: NA; d_call: TRBD1; v_call: TRBV23-1
cdr3_aa: CASSLTGDTEAFF; cdr3_nt: TGTGCCAGCAGCTTAACAGGGGACACTGAAGCTTTCTTT; j_call: TRBJ1-1; clone_size: few; d_call: TRBD1; v_call: TRBV9